The TCR beta chain described here comes from a study of blood T cell repertoires in COVID-19. Across the study: Sources were T cells, B-cell-depleted T cells, or PBMCs; the material itself was cDNA or gDNA.

There are 19 residues in the CDR3. Trimming left V 5 bases short and J 1 base short, with 24 bases between. CDR1 and CDR2 from the germline V gene are SGHAT and FQNNGV. Sequenced by immunoSEQ multiplex PCR; TCRdb stores in-frame clones only, minus some. The table lists about 55,000 clones, 82% of them singletons, with 5.5% to 7% in the top ten. V and J are TRBV11-2 and TRBJ2-1; TRBD2 is a possible D gene (6 bases). This receptor was taken from a human donor in a cohort sampled during active or convalescent COVID-19. The sequenced material came from peripheral blood. This chain's CDR3 is CASSPAIGPAGYSYNEQFF. The CDR3 region has the DNA TGTGCCAGCAGCCCAGCTATTGGGCCGGCGGGGTATTCCTACAATGAGCAGTTCTTC.